The 32 T cell receptor beta chains in this list originate from one sample, sequenced in a study of cytomegalovirus exposure and HLA in healthy donors. The PCR used 60 Vbeta and 13 Jbeta primers. Sequencing was performed with immunoSEQ multiplex PCR; in TCRdb, only in-frame clones are kept and a portion is missing. The data contain about 180,000 clones, around 80% of them singletons. Sequenced material: PBMCs. These TCRs come from a middle-aged man in good health and CMV-seronegative.

This chain joins TRBV5-1 and TRBJ2-2; 8 bases agree with TRBD1. Germline CDR1 and CDR2: SGHRS and YFSETQ. The CDR3 is made up of 16 amino acids. V lost 2 bases, J lost 2 bases, and 5 bases stayed unmatched. The CDR3 bases are TGCGCCAGCAGCTTCGACAGGGGTCTTAACACCGGGGAGCTGTTTTTT. It specifies CASSFDRGLNTGELFF.

The rearrangement uses TRBV11-2 and TRBJ2-1; D gene uncertain. The CDR3 loop spans 15 amino acids. The V and J ends lost 4 bases and 0 bases respectively, with 10 bases between them. Germline loops: CDR1 SGHAT, CDR2 FQNNGV. The CDR3 is CASSSYTRSYNEQFF. The CDR3, as DNA: TGTGCCAGCAGCTCGTACACCCGCTCCTACAATGAGCAGTTCTTC.

CDR3 nucleotides: TGTGCCAGCAGCACCAGACAGGGTTCCTACGAGCAGTACTTC. It translates to CASSTRQGSYEQYF. The V and J genes are TRBV5-4 and TRBJ2-7, with 7 positions matching TRBD1. V lost 4 bases and J lost 1; bases outside the gene matches: 5. CDR1 and CDR2 (germline): SGHNT, YYREEE (reference sequence). This CDR3 comprises 14 residues.

The chain uses TRBV19 and TRBJ2-7; 11 positions match TRBD2. The CDR3 is 17 amino acids. Germline CDR1 LNHDA, CDR2 SQIVND (reference sequence). J was trimmed by 2 bases and V by 5 bases; bases with no gene match: 11. CDR3 nucleotides: TGTGCCAGTAGTCCGGGACTAGCGGTACTAGGGACCTACGAGCAGTACTTC. It encodes CASSPGLAVLGTYEQYF.

This chain connects TRBV5-1 to TRBJ2-3; TRBD1 matches at 8 bases. Germline CDR1 and CDR2: SGHRS and YFSETQ. The J segment lost 2 bases and the V segment lost 7 bases, leaving 6 bases of the junction unmatched. CDR3 length: 14 residues. The chain's CDR3 is CASRTGIHTDTQYF. The CDR3 DNA reads as TGCGCCAGCCGGACAGGGATTCACACAGATACGCAGTATTTT.

J is TRBJ2-7 and V is TRBV27; no clear D. V lost 7 bases and J 4 bases, leaving 14 bases between the germline ends. Germline CDR1 reads MNHEY; CDR2 reads SMNVEV (reference sequence). This CDR3 comprises 13 residues. This chain's CDR3 is CASTFRRGYEQYF. For the CDR3, the DNA is TGTGCCAGCACCTTCCGGCGCGGATACGAGCAGTACTTC.

The chain uses TRBV2 and TRBJ2-5; 16 bases map to TRBD2. From germline, CDR1 is SNHLY and CDR2 FYNNEI. V lost 2 bases to trimming and J lost 4 bases; unmatched junction nucleotides: 10. This CDR3 is 19 amino acids long. DNA of the CDR3: TGTGCCAGCAGTGAACCTTCCGGGACTAGCGGGAGGGCTTTAGAGACCCAGTACTTC. It is translated as CASSEPSGTSGRALETQYF.

V gene TRBV5-1 combines with J gene TRBJ1-1; a possible D gene is TRBD1 (6 bases). V was trimmed by 0 bases and J by 0 bases, leaving 9 bases between them. CDR3 length: 15 residues. CDR1 SGHRS and CDR2 YFSETQ come from the germline V gene. The CDR3 spells CASSLEHRVNTEAFF. In DNA, the CDR3 is TGCGCCAGCAGCTTGGAGCACAGGGTGAACACTGAAGCTTTCTTT.

J is TRBJ1-5 and V is TRBV6-6; maybe TRBD1 (5 bases). The CDR3 covers 15 residues. V was shortened by 0 bases and J by 7 bases, with 13 bases between the two germline ends. The germline gives CDR1 MNHNY, CDR2 SVGAGI (reference sequence). The CDR3 nucleotides read TGTGCCAGCAGTTACTCGAGAAGGGGAGGCCAGCCCCAGCATTTT. Protein: CASSYSRRGGQPQHF.

This clone was detected once. The chain links TRBV5-4 to TRBJ1-2; 9 nucleotides agree with TRBD1. Looked up from germline, CDR1 is SGHNT and CDR2 is YYREEE (reference sequence). V lost 4 bases to trimming and J lost 4 bases; unmatched junction nucleotides: 5. The CDR3 is 14 residues long. The CDR3 nucleotides read TGTGCCAGCAGCAGGGACAGGGATCCCTATGGCTACACCTTC. Encoded protein: CASSRDRDPYGYTF.

V usage is TRBV7-8 and J usage is TRBJ2-5; D unresolved. Germline loops: CDR1 SGHVS, CDR2 FQNEAQ. The V and J ends lost 4 bases and 3 bases respectively, with 12 bases between them. CDR3 length: 14 residues. The CDR3 here is CASSSPWPEETQYF. The CDR3 DNA reads TGTGCCAGCAGCTCCCCCTGGCCTGAAGAGACCCAGTACTTC. The whole variable domain, filled in from reference TRBV7-8 and TRBJ2-5, reads GAGVSQSPRYKVAKRGQDVALRCDPISGHVSLFWYQQALGQGPEFLTYFQNEAQLDKSGLPSDRFFAERPEGSVSTLKIQRTQQEDSAVYLCASSSPWPEETQYFGPGTRLLVL.

This clone has a handful of counts. This chain connects TRBV5-1 to TRBJ2-5, with 8 bases fitting TRBD1. Germline V gene lookup returns CDR1 SGHRS and CDR2 YFSETQ. V trimming: 0 bases; J trimming: 4 bases; junction bases outside the gene matches: 2. This CDR3 has 14 amino acids. CDR3 in DNA: TGCGCCAGCAGCTTGGCAGGGGGCCGAGAGACCCAGTACTTC. Translating gives CASSLAGGRETQYF.

This clone was seen only a few times. This rearrangement joins TRBV7-2 to TRBJ2-1, with 12 bases identical to TRBD2. The CDR3 totals 17 residues. CDR1 SGHTA and CDR2 FQGNSA come from the germline V gene. V was clipped by 0 bases and J by 8 bases; unmatched bases: 8. CDR3 DNA: TGTGCCAGCAGCTTAGCCCCACTAGCGGGGGGATCAGATGAGCAGTTCTTC. It is translated as CASSLAPLAGGSDEQFF.

The chain employs TRBV6-6 and TRBJ1-3, with D unresolved. CDR3 size: 14 residues. Trimming took 6 bases from V and 2 from J, leaving 11 bases between them. Germline assignment: CDR1 MNHNY and CDR2 SVGAGI (reference sequence). CDR3 amino acids: CASSQALAGNTIYF. CDR3 in DNA: TGTGCCAGCAGCCAAGCGTTAGCTGGAAACACCATATATTTT.

In its sample, this clone was seen once. The rearrangement joins TRBV7-9 to TRBJ2-7, with D perhaps matching TRBD2 (6 bases). V was shortened by 5 bases and J by 5 bases, with 13 bases between the two germline ends. There are 13 residues in the CDR3. Germline CDR1 SEHNR, CDR2 FQNEAQ (reference sequence). CDR3 amino acids: CASSQGRSHEQYF. The DNA for the CDR3 is TGTGCCAGCAGCCAAGGGAGGAGTCACGAGCAGTACTTC.

Of note for this clone: The germline gene is not matched at one end of the junction; a read error may be the cause. The rearrangement links TRBV7-2 to TRBJ2-5; 9 bases agree with TRBD2. The CDR3 extends over 15 amino acids. CDR1 and CDR2 (germline): SGHTA, FQGNSA. DNA of the CDR3: TGTGCCAGCAGCTTAGCGCTCAGTAGCGGGGGCCCTAATCACTTC. Its translation is CASSLALSSGGPNHF.

The V call is TRBV12-5, the J call TRBJ1-5; TRBD1 matches 7 bases. The V gene end was trimmed by 6 bases and the J gene end by 2 bases; junction bases not matched to a gene: 7. Germline V gene sequence: CDR1 LGHNT, CDR2 FRNRAP. The CDR3 contains 15 residues. The CDR3 coding sequence is TGTGCTAGTGGACACCGGGACAGCGGCAATCAGCCCCAGCATTTT. Translated: CASGHRDSGNQPQHF. The full variable domain, in which reference TRBV12-5 and TRBJ1-5 provide the parts outside the CDR3, is DARVTQTPRHKVTEMGQEVTMRCQPILGHNTVFWYRQTMMQGLELLAYFRNRAPLDDSGMPKDRFSAEMPDATLATLKIQPSEPRDSAVYFCASGHRDSGNQPQHFGDGTRLSIL.

The V and J genes are TRBV7-9 and TRBJ1-2, with D perhaps TRBD1 (6 bases). Germline V lookup: CDR1 SEHNR, CDR2 FQNEAQ (reference sequence). The CDR3 is 15 residues long. Trimming cost V 7 bases and J 5 bases, with 20 bases left between them. The CDR3 loop is CASIMIPGQRYGYTF. The CDR3 DNA sequence: TGTGCCAGCATCATGATTCCAGGACAGAGGTATGGCTACACCTTC.

The chain recombines TRBV7-8 with TRBJ2-7; 7 bases fit TRBD1. Trimming cost V 5 bases and J 3 bases; bases outside gene matches: 10. Germline V gives CDR1 SGHVS, CDR2 FQNEAQ. The CDR3 sequence is 15 residues long. The CDR3: CASSAGQVAHYEQYF. CDR3 coding DNA: TGTGCCAGCAGCGCCGGACAGGTCGCCCACTACGAGCAGTACTTC.

The genes are TRBV9 and TRBJ1-2; 9 bases fit TRBD1. Trimming at V came to 4 bases and at J to 5 bases, leaving 6 bases not matched to a gene. The CDR3 has 14 residues. Looked up from germline, CDR1 is SGDLS and CDR2 is YYNGEE. The CDR3 is CASSSTGQGYGYTF. CDR3 in DNA: TGTGCCAGCAGCTCAACCGGACAGGGGTATGGCTACACCTTC.

CDR3: CASSGLGAGGPPGELFF. CDR3 nucleotides: TGCGCCAGCAGCGGTCTTGGGGCGGGAGGGCCTCCCGGGGAGCTGTTTTTT. This chain connects TRBV5-1 to TRBJ2-2; 9 bases map to TRBD2. Trimming at V came to 4 bases and at J to 6 bases, leaving 13 bases not matched to a gene. The CDR3 is 17 residues long. Germline loops: CDR1 SGHRS, CDR2 YFSETQ.

J is TRBJ1-3 and V is TRBV29-1; no definite D call. Germline CDR1 is SQVTM and CDR2 is ANQGSEA. There are 12 residues in the CDR3. Trimming stripped 7 bases from V and 0 bases from J, with 7 bases between. The CDR3 DNA is TGCAGCGCTGAGTACTCTGGAAACACCATATATTTT. This encodes CSAEYSGNTIYF.

This clone was counted a few times. The rearrangement joins TRBV5-6 to TRBJ1-4, with D perhaps matching TRBD1 (5 bases). Germline loops: CDR1 SGHDT, CDR2 YYEEEE. The germline V and J ends were trimmed by 0 bases and 7 bases, with 10 bases remaining between them. The CDR3 has 14 amino acids. The CDR3 coding sequence is TGTGCCAGCAGCTTGGAGGGGTCCCTTGAAAAACTGTTTTTT. Protein sequence: CASSLEGSLEKLFF.

The gene calls are TRBV6-6 and TRBJ1-4, with D perhaps matching TRBD1 (6 bases). Germline V gene sequence: CDR1 MNHNY, CDR2 SVGAGI (reference sequence). The CDR3 is 15 residues long. V was trimmed by 6 bases and J by 4 bases, leaving 15 bases between them. CDR3 bases: TGTGCCAGCAGGGCGTTGGGGGCCAGTAATGAAAAACTGTTTTTT. This codes for CASRALGASNEKLFF.

V usage is TRBV6-5 and J usage is TRBJ2-1; D not certain. Germline V gene sequence: CDR1 MNHEY, CDR2 SVGAGI. Trimming shortened V by 0 bases and J by 7 bases, and 4 bases separated the two germline ends. The CDR3 is made up of 12 amino acids. The CDR3 nucleotides read TGTGCCAGCAGTTACTCTCCAAATGAGCAGTTCTTC. Its protein is CASSYSPNEQFF.

This clone has only one observation. This chain connects TRBV2 to TRBJ2-2, with 11 bases aligning to TRBD2. The ends lost 6 bases at V and 7 bases at J; junction bases unmatched: 10. CDR1 SNHLY and CDR2 FYNNEI come from the germline V gene. The CDR3 runs to 16 residues. The CDR3 loop is CASRVAGGFLGGELFF. The DNA for the CDR3 is TGTGCCAGCAGAGTAGCGGGGGGGTTTCTTGGCGGGGAGCTGTTTTTT.

V is TRBV7-2 and J is TRBJ2-5; D gene uncertain. V was trimmed by 5 bases and J by 6 bases, leaving 7 bases between them. Looked up from germline, CDR1 is SGHTA and CDR2 is FQGNSA. This CDR3 spans 11 amino acids. The CDR3, as DNA: TGTGCCAGCAGCCAACAAAAGACCCAGTACTTC. Translated, it gives CASSQQKTQYF.

The chain recombines TRBV30 with TRBJ1-4; D unresolved. Germline-derived CDR1 and CDR2 are GTSNPN and SVGIG (reference sequence). Trimming removed 1 base at V and 2 bases at J, with 11 bases between. This CDR3 region has 15 residues. In DNA form, the CDR3 reads TGTGCCTGGAGTGACCCGGAGGTGACTAATGAAAAACTGTTTTTT. The encoded protein is CAWSDPEVTNEKLFF.

The chain links TRBV7-9 to TRBJ1-1; D unclear. V was shortened by 6 bases and J by 2 bases, with 13 bases between the two germline ends. Germline loops: CDR1 SEHNR, CDR2 FQNEAQ (reference sequence). CDR3 length: 14 amino acids. The CDR3 region is CASRSRGPNTEAFF. CDR3 bases: TGTGCCAGCAGGTCCAGAGGGCCAAACACTGAAGCTTTCTTT.

V and J are TRBV5-4 and TRBJ1-2; 9 bases are a match to TRBD1. Unmatched junction bases numbered 7, after V lost 5 bases and J lost 2 bases. CDR1 SGHNT and CDR2 YYREEE come from the germline V gene (reference sequence). The CDR3 sequence is 15 residues long. CDR3 protein: CASSPIGTGNYGYTF. CDR3 in DNA: TGTGCCAGCAGTCCGATCGGGACAGGGAACTATGGCTACACCTTC.

About this clone: The same CDR3 arises from other DNA sequences in this sample as well. The chain couples TRBV4-3 to TRBJ2-7, with 8 bases lining up with TRBD1. The V gene's germline CDR1 is LGHNA and CDR2 YSLEER. The CDR3 is 16 amino acids. V lost 0 bases, J lost 2 bases, and 6 bases stayed unmatched. CDR3 nucleotide sequence: TGCGCCAGCAGCCAAGATCGGACAGGGAGAGCCTACGAGCAGTACTTC. Its protein is CASSQDRTGRAYEQYF.

V gene TRBV7-6 combines with J gene TRBJ2-3, with TRBD2 as a possible D gene (6 bases). Germline CDR1 reads SGHVS; CDR2 reads FNYEAQ. The CDR3 is made up of 14 amino acids. The V gene lost 8 bases and the J gene lost 6 bases, with 18 bases spanning the gap. This CDR3 is CASGRRRDSDTQYF. Written as DNA, the CDR3 is TGTGCCAGCGGACGGCGGAGGGATTCGGATACGCAGTATTTT.